This T cell receptor (beta chain) derives from a study of T-cell memory formation after mild COVID-19. Study-level points and caveats: Later expanders leaned CD4+, whereas clones that contracted between day 15 and 85 were balanced CD4/CD8. Memory sampled before infection contained some responding clones, suggesting cross-reactive memory joined.

5'RACE primed from the constant segment yielded TCR alpha and TCR beta cDNA libraries bearing sample barcodes and UMIs. TCRdb recomputed calls from the 5' RACE reads with MiXCR, one row per CDR3 protein. The sample has 380,000 or so distinct CDR3 sequences, about 13% seen once. Germline trimming cut 5 bases from V and 5 bases from J; bases unmatched to any gene: 11. This CDR3 is 16 amino acids long. Germline V gene lookup returns CDR1 SGHTA and CDR2 FQGNSA. As regards this clonotype: Its antigen is as yet unknown.

The origin of this receptor is a man younger than 30 who had mild COVID-19 (a few samples of this study predate the infection). Cell type and time point are not known. This sequence joins TRBV7-2 and TRBJ2-3, with 9 bases identical to TRBD2. The sample was PBMCs or a T cell subset sorted from them (not recorded which). The CDR3 loop is CASSKERGALVDTQYF. DNA for the CDR3: TGTGCCAGCAGCAAGGAGCGGGGGGCCTTAGTAGATACGCAGTATTTT.